This T cell receptor beta chain appears in the sequencing data of a study of T cell changes during pregnancy in multiple sclerosis. V shed 1 base and J 6 bases; nucleotides not matched to a gene: 3. There are 13 residues in the CDR3. CDR1 is MNHEY and CDR2 is SMNVEV in the germline V gene (reference sequence). The table came from immunoSEQ multiplex PCR; TCRdb's copy has only in-frame clones and leaves some out. The sample yields approximately 84,000 clones, about 93% seen once. The TCR was taken from a female donor in good health, enrolled as a control in a pregnancy study. The specimen comprised peripheral blood, sampled in the second trimester of pregnancy. The chain combines TRBV27 with TRBJ2-7; TRBD2 matches 7 bases. The CDR3, as DNA: TGTGCCAGCAGTTTATACGGGGGGATCGAGCAGTACTTC. It codes for CASSLYGGIEQYF.